The entry that follows covers one T cell receptor (beta chain) sequence. Its target is not known. When replicate PCRs were run on unsorted PBMC, they used 300 ng DNA, 25,000 to 35,000 T cell genomes. Original data processing: ImmunoSEQ yielded junction-only sequences lacking quality scores, so filtering differed. The table came from immunoSEQ multiplex PCR; TCRdb's copy has only in-frame clones and leaves some out. V, J and clone size are taken as reported in that table, and D and trimming were inferred from the DNA itself. Of roughly 500,000 clones in the sample, 60% to 80% were seen once. The sample is drawn from a study of shared clonotypes between healthy human individuals. Study results and limitations: Blood was the sole source, and tissue repertoires probably differ.

CDR1 SGHRS and CDR2 YFSETQ come from the germline V gene. This CDR3 has 14 residues. Deletions cut 0 bases from V and 4 bases from J, with 10 bases between. The donors were adults (healthy and HIV-negative) with no recent acute infections or vaccinations. The sample consisted of PBMCs. V is TRBV5-1 and J is TRBJ2-5; tentatively, D is TRBD2 (6 bases). This sequence originates from a woman aged 40 to 50 in good health. Some clones in this sample may be carry-over from other donors' samples. The CDR3 loop is CASSLDAGRETQYF. The DNA of the CDR3 is TGCGCCAGCAGCTTGGATGCGGGAAGAGAGACCCAGTACTTC.